These T cell receptor beta chains were read from a single sample in a study of OX40 agonist ivuxolimab in advanced cancers. This table comes from immunoSEQ multiplex PCR, and its TCRdb copy is limited to in-frame clones, with some not included. Among approximately 66,000 clones, over 75% were seen once, and the ten largest hold less than 7.5%. The input for sequencing was CD4+ or CD8+ T cells sorted from blood, taken in a trial of the OX40 agonist ivuxolimab. Source of these receptors: an adult with an advanced solid tumor such as melanoma, head and neck, liver or kidney cancer. CDR3s include the opening cysteine and the closing phenylalanine or tryptophan. A D gene is named only where the DNA matches it firmly. Clone size is shown for a subset of rows, as once, few, many or a class of expanded clone.

-	TRBV7-6	TRBD2	TRBJ2-3	17	TGTGCCAGCAGCTTAGAAACTAGCGGAGCTAGCACAGATACGCAGTATTTT	CASSLETSGASTDTQYF
-	TRBV2	TRBD2	TRBJ2-7	14	TGTGCCAGCAGAGCGGGACCGACGGACTACGAGCAGTACTTC	CASRAGPTDYEQYF
-	TRBV19	TRBD1	TRBJ2-7	13	TGTGCCAGTAGCCGGGACAGACCCTACGAGCAGTACTTC	CASSRDRPYEQYF
-	TRBV7-9	-	TRBJ1-5	14	TGTGCCAGCAGCTTAGAGTATAGCAATCAGCCCCAGCATTTT	CASSLEYSNQPQHF
-	TRBV21-1	-	TRBJ1-6	18	TGTGCCAGCAGCAAAGCCGGGACGGGTAGCTCCTATAATTCACCCCTCCACTTT	CASSKAGTGSSYNSPLHF
-	TRBV19	-	TRBJ1-5	14	TGTGCCAGTAAGGCAGGGTTCAGCAATCAGCCCCAGCATTTT	CASKAGFSNQPQHF
-	TRBV4-2	-	TRBJ1-1	14	TGTGCCAGCAGCCCTTGGGGGGGGGCCACTGAAGCTTTCTTT	CASSPWGGATEAFF
-	TRBV20-1	-	TRBJ2-7	10	TGCAGCACAGAATCCTACGAGCAGTACTTC	CSTESYEQYF
-	TRBV29-1	TRBD1	TRBJ2-5	13	TGCAGCGTTGAGGACAGGGTGGAAGAGACCCAGTACTTC	CSVEDRVEETQYF
-	TRBV4-3	-	TRBJ2-1	17	TGCGCCAGCAGCCTCCTGACGGCCAGGGAATTTTTGCATGAGCAGTTCTTC	CASSLLTAREFLHEQFF
-	TRBV25-1	-	TRBJ2-7	12	TGTGCCAGCAGTGAAGGGGGGCACGAGCAGTACTTC	CASSEGGHEQYF
-	TRBV4-2	-	TRBJ2-2	17	TGTGCCAGCAGCCAAGAAAGGCGTCAGGCGAACACCGGGGAGCTGTTTTTT	CASSQERRQANTGELFF
-	TRBV2	TRBD2	TRBJ2-7	14	TGTGCCAGCGGAGAAGCGGGGGAAACCTACGAGCAGTACTTC	CASGEAGETYEQYF
-	TRBV9	TRBD1	TRBJ2-3	14	TGTGCCAGCAGCGAGCAGGGGGTGGCAGATACGCAGTATTTT	CASSEQGVADTQYF
-	TRBV30	-	TRBJ2-1	12	TGTGCCTGGAGTCCTGGGGTGGGTGAGCAGTTCTTC	CAWSPGVGEQFF
-	TRBV19	-	TRBJ1-1	15	TGTGCCAGTAGTATAAATAGGGACGGTAACACTGAAGCTTTCTTT	CASSINRDGNTEAFF
-	TRBV12-5	-	TRBJ1-1	13	TGTGCTAGTGGCCGGGGAAGGAACACTGAAGCTTTCTTT	CASGRGRNTEAFF
-	TRBV7-9	-	TRBJ2-7	13	TGTGCCAGCAGCGGCACTTACTCCTACGAGCAGTACTTC	CASSGTYSYEQYF
-	TRBV9	TRBD2	TRBJ2-1	14	TGTGCCAGCAGCCGGGGGGGCGAGCACAATGAGCAGTTCTTC	CASSRGGEHNEQFF
-	TRBV15	-	TRBJ2-7	21	TGTGCCACCAGCAGTCTCTTAATAGGACAGAGGGCAGGGTCAGACTACTACGAGCAGTACTTC	CATSSLLIGQRAGSDYYEQYF
-	TRBV2	-	TRBJ1-5	15	TGTGCCAGCAGGGCGACAGCTTATAGCAATCAGCCCCAGCATTTT	CASRATAYSNQPQHF
once	TRBV4-3	TRBD1	TRBJ2-6	19	TGCGCCAGCAGCCAAGGTTTAGGACAGGGAATTTCCGGGGCCAACGTCCTGACTTTC	CASSQGLGQGISGANVLTF
-	TRBV5-6	-	TRBJ1-2	13	TGTGCCAGCAGCTTGGGACGGTTCTATGGCTACACCTTC	CASSLGRFYGYTF
-	TRBV7-9	TRBD1	TRBJ1-2	15	TGTGCCAGCAGCCCGAGGGACAGGGCTAACTATGGCTACACCTTC	CASSPRDRANYGYTF
-	TRBV7-9	-	TRBJ1-4	16	TGTGCCAGCAGCTTAGGGGTCGGGGCTTCGGGTGAAAAACTGTTTTTT	CASSLGVGASGEKLFF
-	TRBV4-3	-	TRBJ1-1	15	TGCGCTAGCAGCCAAGATGGAACTATGAACACTGAAGCTTTCTTT	CASSQDGTMNTEAFF
-	TRBV7-9	-	TRBJ1-2	14	TGTGCCAGCAGCGCACAGGGTTTACTCTATGGCTACACCTTC	CASSAQGLLYGYTF
-	TRBV27	TRBD1	TRBJ1-2	16	TGTGCCAGCAGCCTAAGACAGGGGTACCCGAACTATGGCTACACCTTC	CASSLRQGYPNYGYTF
-	TRBV4-1	TRBD1	TRBJ2-7	15	TGCGCCAGCAGCCAAGTAACAGGGGCGGGCTACGAGCAGTACTTC	CASSQVTGAGYEQYF
-	TRBV7-6	TRBD1	TRBJ1-2	15	TGTGCCAGCAGCCCCGGGACAGGGAGTAACTATGGCTACACCTTC	CASSPGTGSNYGYTF
-	TRBV19	-	TRBJ2-1	16	TGTGCCAGTAGTCCTAGGGCCTCGAGCTCCTACAATGAGCAGTTCTTC	CASSPRASSSYNEQFF
-	TRBV6-5	TRBD1	TRBJ2-7	15	TGTGCCAGCAGTTACGGGCCGGGACAGACCTACGAGCAGTACTTC	CASSYGPGQTYEQYF
-	TRBV6-4	-	TRBJ1-2	15	TGTGCCAGCACCGACAGAACGGTCAAAGACTATGGCTACACCTTC	CASTDRTVKDYGYTF
-	TRBV19	-	TRBJ1-6	11	TGTGCCAGTAGTGGATCTAGGAATCTCCACTTT	CASSGSRNLHF
-	TRBV19	-	TRBJ2-7	15	TGTGCCAGTAGTTTGGGACCGCTGGCGGTCTACGAGCAGTACTTC	CASSLGPLAVYEQYF
-	TRBV9	-	TRBJ2-1	13	TGTGCCAGCAGCGTAGGGCTTATCAATGAGCAGTTCTTC	CASSVGLINEQFF
-	TRBV7-9	TRBD2	TRBJ2-7	17	TGTGCCAGCAGCCCGTGGACTAGCGGGGGGGCCCAGCACGAGCAGTACTTC	CASSPWTSGGAQHEQYF
-	TRBV9	TRBD1	TRBJ2-7	15	TGTGCCAGCAGCACTTCCGGGACAGGGTCCAGGGAGCAGTACTTC	CASSTSGTGSREQYF
-	TRBV7-2	TRBD1	TRBJ1-2	14	TGTGCCAGCAGCCGGATGACAGGGGACTATGGCTACACCTTC	CASSRMTGDYGYTF
-	TRBV4-3	TRBD2	TRBJ2-1	18	TGCGCCAGCAGCCGGGGACTAGCGGGTACGAGCTCCTACAATGAGCAGTTCTTC	CASSRGLAGTSSYNEQFF
-	TRBV30	-	TRBJ1-1	10	TGTGCCTGGGTCCGACAATCAGCTTTCTTT	CAWVRQSAFF
-	TRBV7-9	-	TRBJ1-1	14	TGTGCCAGCAGCGAATCGACGGGGAACACTGAAGCTTTCTTT	CASSESTGNTEAFF
-	TRBV9	TRBD1	TRBJ1-2	15	TGTGCCAGCAGCGTCTTCATTACAGGGGACTATGGCTACACCTTC	CASSVFITGDYGYTF
-	TRBV27	-	TRBJ1-6	15	TGTGCCAGCAATCAACAGGGCAACTATAATTCACCCCTCCACTTT	CASNQQGNYNSPLHF
-	TRBV27	-	TRBJ2-3	17	TGTGCCAGCAGTTTCCAAGAGCAGATTGCGGACACAGATACGCAGTATTTT	CASSFQEQIADTDTQYF